These T cell receptor beta chains were read from a single sample in a study of T cell therapy after organ transplantation. The repertoire was sequenced with immunoSEQ multiplex PCR; TCRdb's copy has only in-frame clones and lacks some. The table lists a few thousand clones, around 81% of them singletons. These TCRs are of unknown antigen specificity. The sample here was CD8+ T cells from blood, taken after autologous CMV-specific T cell therapy. These receptors were obtained from a human patient who had received a solid organ transplant and had CMV disease. Some T cells may be the graft donor's. Each CDR3 is given with its conserved first and last residue. A D gene is named only where the DNA matches it firmly. Part of the rows lack a size; the others show once, few, many or a class for expanded clones.

TRBJ2-4 | once | TRBD1 | TRBV4-1 | CASSFTGGSKNIQYF | TGCGCCAGCAGCTTCACAGGGGGCTCCAAAAACATTCAGTACTTC
TRBJ2-7 | . | . | TRBV27 | CASRGSYEQYF | TGTGCCAGCAGGGGGAGTTACGAGCAGTACTTC
TRBJ2-4 | . | TRBD1 | TRBV7-9 | CASSSLQGTDIQYF | TGTGCCAGCAGCTCACTACAGGGGACGGACATTCAGTACTTC
TRBJ2-7 | . | . | TRBV7-2 | CASSLGSSPSWEQYF | TGTGCCAGCAGCTTAGGTTCGAGTCCCTCCTGGGAGCAGTACTTC
TRBJ2-6 | large | . | TRBV5-6 | CASSMGTGANVLTF | TGTGCCAGCAGTATGGGGACTGGGGCCAACGTCCTGACTTTC
TRBJ2-3 | . | . | TRBV11-2 | CASSNWEEGDTQYF | TGTGCCAGCAGCAACTGGGAGGAGGGAGATACGCAGTATTTT
TRBJ2-1 | . | . | TRBV6-6 | CASSSDNEQFF | TGTGCCAGCAGTTCAGACAATGAGCAGTTCTTC
TRBJ1-1 | . | TRBD1 | TRBV9 | CASNTGGNTEAFF | TGTGCCAGTAACACAGGGGGGAACACTGAAGCTTTCTTT
TRBJ2-4 | . | . | TRBV19 | CASSNREVGKNIQYF | TGTGCCAGCAGCAACAGGGAAGTCGGCAAAAACATTCAGTACTTC
TRBJ1-4 | . | . | TRBV9 | CASSVVAAGSREKLFF | TGTGCCAGCAGCGTAGTGGCAGCAGGCTCACGAGAAAAACTGTTTTTT
TRBJ2-1 | . | . | TRBV27 | CASVGRGTSYNEQFF | TGTGCCAGCGTCGGAAGGGGGACCTCCTACAATGAGCAGTTCTTC
TRBJ2-7 | . | . | TRBV4-3 | CASSQEYRRNEQYF | TGCGCCAGCAGCCAAGAGTACAGGAGGAACGAGCAGTACTTC
TRBJ2-2 | . | . | TRBV19 | CASSIDLETVETGELFF | TGTGCCAGTAGTATAGATTTGGAGACAGTTGAAACCGGGGAGCTGTTTTTT
TRBJ2-2 | . | . | TRBV2 | CASLGLTNTGELFF | TGTGCCAGTCTAGGGCTCACGAACACCGGGGAGCTGTTTTTT
TRBJ2-3 | . | . | TRBV27 | CASSLTSTDTQYF | TGTGCCAGCAGTTTAACTAGCACAGATACGCAGTATTTT
TRBJ2-7 | . | TRBD1 | TRBV7-3 | CASSQRTGREQYF | TGCGCCAGCAGCCAAAGGACAGGGCGCGAGCAGTACTTC
TRBJ2-7 | . | . | TRBV6-5 | CASSLKDSSYEQYF | TGTGCCAGCAGTTTGAAGGACAGCTCCTACGAGCAGTACTTC
TRBJ2-7 | . | . | TRBV19 | CASSMGPYYEQYF | TGTGCCAGTAGTATGGGACCTTACTACGAGCAGTACTTC
TRBJ2-7 | . | . | TRBV4-1 | CASSQDSAGVSYEQYF | TGCGCCAGCAGCCAAGATTCGGCAGGGGTCTCCTACGAGCAGTACTTC
TRBJ1-4 | . | TRBD1 | TRBV7-9 | CASSDRGAPTNEKLFF | TGTGCCAGCAGCGACAGGGGGGCGCCAACTAATGAAAAACTGTTTTTT
TRBJ1-1 | few | . | TRBV30 | CAWNPGGNTEAFF | TGTGCCTGGAATCCGGGGGGGAACACTGAAGCTTTCTTT
TRBJ1-4 | . | TRBD1 | TRBV7-8 | CASSLERRGGVNEKLFF | TGTGCCAGCAGCTTGGAACGGAGAGGGGGCGTTAATGAAAAACTGTTTTTT
TRBJ2-3 | . | . | TRBV27 | CASSLWASPASDTQYF | TGTGCCAGCAGTTTATGGGCCTCCCCGGCCTCAGATACGCAGTATTTT
TRBJ1-1 | . | . | TRBV27 | CASSSPSTGKDTEAFF | TGTGCCAGCAGTTCCCCCTCTACAGGGAAGGACACTGAAGCTTTCTTT
TRBJ2-1 | . | . | TRBV10-2 | CASIPPGGGMFF | TGCGCCAGCATCCCCCCCGGAGGGGGAATGTTCTTC
TRBJ2-3 | . | TRBD2 | TRBV6-1 | CASSELAGASTDTQYF | TGTGCCAGCAGTGAACTAGCGGGGGCTAGCACAGATACGCAGTATTTT
TRBJ2-2 | . | . | TRBV6-5 | CASGVTGELFF | TGTGCCAGCGGGGTCACCGGGGAGCTGTTTTTT
TRBJ1-2 | . | TRBD1 | TRBV9 | CASSGRTGGNYGYTF | TGTGCCAGCAGCGGGAGGACAGGGGGCAACTATGGCTACACCTTC
TRBJ2-5 | . | . | TRBV7-9 | CASSLAGRETQYF | TGTGCCAGCAGCTTAGCGGGGAGGGAGACCCAGTACTTC
TRBJ2-3 | . | . | TRBV28 | CASSPLRGFGTDTQYF | TGTGCCAGCAGTCCCTTGAGGGGATTCGGCACAGATACGCAGTATTTT
TRBJ2-2 | . | TRBD1 | TRBV30 | CAWRETGSGELFF | TGTGCCTGGAGAGAGACAGGGTCCGGGGAGCTGTTTTTT
TRBJ2-1 | once | . | TRBV19 | CASSPVDNEQFF | TGTGCCAGTAGTCCGGTCGACAATGAGCAGTTCTTC
TRBJ1-4 | . | . | TRBV7-9 | CASSTGGYNEKLFF | TGTGCCAGCAGCACCGGGGGGTATAATGAAAAACTGTTTTTT
TRBJ2-5 | . | . | TRBV7-9 | CASTGLQETQYF | TGTGCCAGCACGGGGTTACAAGAGACCCAGTACTTC
TRBJ2-1 | . | . | TRBV4-3 | CASSQDQGSSYNEQFF | TGCGCCAGCAGCCAAGACCAAGGGAGCTCCTACAATGAGCAGTTCTTC
TRBJ1-2 | . | TRBD1 | TRBV2 | CASSEKTGGSSNYGYTF | TGTGCCAGCAGTGAAAAAACAGGGGGCTCCTCCAACTATGGCTACACCTTC
TRBJ1-1 | . | . | TRBV6-1 | CASRDRGHSTEAFF | TGTGCCAGCAGAGACCGGGGCCACAGCACTGAAGCTTTCTTT
TRBJ1-1 | few | . | TRBV21-1 | CASSKRGEENRDTEAFF | TGTGCCAGCAGCAAAAGGGGGGAGGAAAACAGAGACACTGAAGCTTTCTTT
TRBJ2-7 | . | . | TRBV21-1 | CASAGVPRGRTYEQYF | TGTGCCAGCGCCGGGGTCCCGAGGGGGCGAACCTACGAGCAGTACTTC
TRBJ1-1 | . | . | TRBV6-5 | CASSYSDDGLNTEAFF | TGTGCCAGCAGTTACTCAGACGACGGCTTGAACACTGAAGCTTTCTTT
TRBJ2-7 | . | . | TRBV7-9 | CASSSRIYEQYF | TGTGCCAGCAGCTCTAGAATCTACGAGCAGTACTTC
TRBJ1-6 | . | . | TRBV4-1 | CASSQDMRSINSPLHF | TGCGCCAGCAGCCAAGATATGAGGAGCATTAATTCACCCCTCCACTTT
TRBJ2-1 | . | TRBD2 | TRBV9 | CASSVATSGDNEQFF | TGTGCCAGCAGCGTAGCTACTAGCGGCGACAATGAGCAGTTCTTC
TRBJ2-7 | . | . | TRBV27 | CASSSSDSQREQYF | TGTGCCAGCAGCAGCTCGGACAGTCAAAGAGAGCAGTACTTC
TRBJ2-7 | once | TRBD1 | TRBV5-1 | CASSLAMGQYYEQYF | TGCGCCAGCAGCTTGGCAATGGGACAGTACTACGAGCAGTACTTC